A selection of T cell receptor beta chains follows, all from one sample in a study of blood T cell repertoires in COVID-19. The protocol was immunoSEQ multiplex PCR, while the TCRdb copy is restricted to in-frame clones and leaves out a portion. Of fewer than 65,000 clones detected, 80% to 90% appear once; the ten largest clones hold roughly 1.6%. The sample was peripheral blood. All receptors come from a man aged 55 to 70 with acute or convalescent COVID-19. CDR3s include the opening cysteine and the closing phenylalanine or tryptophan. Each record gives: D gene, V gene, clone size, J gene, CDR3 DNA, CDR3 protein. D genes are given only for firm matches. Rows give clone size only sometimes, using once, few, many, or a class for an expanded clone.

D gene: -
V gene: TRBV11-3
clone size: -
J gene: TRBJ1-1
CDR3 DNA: TGTGCCAGCAGCTTCAGACGAGGCACTGAAGCTTTCTTT
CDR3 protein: CASSFRRGTEAFF

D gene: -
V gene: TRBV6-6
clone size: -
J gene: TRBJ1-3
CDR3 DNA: TGTGCCAGCAGTTACACGGGTGGAAACACCATATATTTT
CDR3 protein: CASSYTGGNTIYF

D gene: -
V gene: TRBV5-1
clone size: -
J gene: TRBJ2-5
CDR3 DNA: TGCGCCAGCAGCTTGGGGACAAAAGGAGAGACCCAGTACTTC
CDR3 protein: CASSLGTKGETQYF

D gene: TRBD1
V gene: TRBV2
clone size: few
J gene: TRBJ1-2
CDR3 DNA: TGTGCCAGTAAACAGGGGACTAACTATGGCTACACCTTC
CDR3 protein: CASKQGTNYGYTF

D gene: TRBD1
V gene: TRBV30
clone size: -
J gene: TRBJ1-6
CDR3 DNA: TGTGCCTGGAGTGTTACCCGAATAACCGGGACAGGGGATGTCTCACCCCTCCACTTT
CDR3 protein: CAWSVTRITGTGDVSPLHF

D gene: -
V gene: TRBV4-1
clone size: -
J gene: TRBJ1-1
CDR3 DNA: TGCGCCAGCAGCCCCGGCCAGACTGGACAGAGGGGTACGGGTTTCTTT
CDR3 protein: CASSPGQTGQRGTGFF

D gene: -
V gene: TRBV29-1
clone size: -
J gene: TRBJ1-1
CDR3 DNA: TGCAGCGTTGCAGTTAACACTGAAGCTTTCTTT
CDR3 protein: CSVAVNTEAFF

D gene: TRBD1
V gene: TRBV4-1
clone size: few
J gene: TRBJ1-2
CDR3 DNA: TGCGCCAGCAGCCAACCCAGACAGGGGGGTAACTATGGCTACACCTTC
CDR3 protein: CASSQPRQGGNYGYTF

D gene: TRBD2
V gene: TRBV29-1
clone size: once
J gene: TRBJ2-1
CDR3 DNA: TGCAGCGTTGAAGCTGGTGATAGCGGGAGGATTGAGCAGTTCTTC
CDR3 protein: CSVEAGDSGRIEQFF

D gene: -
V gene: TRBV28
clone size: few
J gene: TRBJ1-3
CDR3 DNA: TGTGCCAGCAGTCGCGGGGCTGGAAACACCATATATTTT
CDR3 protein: CASSRGAGNTIYF

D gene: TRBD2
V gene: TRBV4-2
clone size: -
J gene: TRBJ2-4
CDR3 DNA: TGTGCCAGCAGCCAAGATGGAGGGGAAGGGGAGGGAATAGCCAAAAACATTCAGTACTTC
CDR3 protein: CASSQDGGEGEGIAKNIQYF

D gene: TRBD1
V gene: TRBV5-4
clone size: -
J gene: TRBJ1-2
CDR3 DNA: TGTGCCAGCAGCTTGGACAGGGGAGTTAACTATGGCTACACCTTC
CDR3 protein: CASSLDRGVNYGYTF

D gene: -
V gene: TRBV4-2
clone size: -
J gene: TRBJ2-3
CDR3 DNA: TGTGCCAGCAGCCAAGGAAGCGGTGGGGGGAACACAGATACGCAGTATTTT
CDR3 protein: CASSQGSGGGNTDTQYF